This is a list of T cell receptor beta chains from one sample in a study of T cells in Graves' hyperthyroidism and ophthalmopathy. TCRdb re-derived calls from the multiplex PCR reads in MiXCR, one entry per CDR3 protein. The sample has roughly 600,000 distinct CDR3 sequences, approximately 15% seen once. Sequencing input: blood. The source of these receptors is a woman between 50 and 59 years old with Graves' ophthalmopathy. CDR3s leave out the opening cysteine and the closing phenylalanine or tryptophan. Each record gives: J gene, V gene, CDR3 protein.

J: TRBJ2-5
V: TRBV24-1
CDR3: ATSGDWASGVGETQY

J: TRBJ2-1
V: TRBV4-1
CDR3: ASSRLVTSGSGNEQF

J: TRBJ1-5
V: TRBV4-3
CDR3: TSSQEGRYNQPQH

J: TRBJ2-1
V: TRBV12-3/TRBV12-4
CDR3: DSSLSSGPRGNEQF

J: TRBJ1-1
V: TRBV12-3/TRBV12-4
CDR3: ASSRYSTEAF

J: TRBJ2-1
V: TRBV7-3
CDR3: ASSRIGGGNEQF

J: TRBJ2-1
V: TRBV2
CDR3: ASATSGSWHNEQF

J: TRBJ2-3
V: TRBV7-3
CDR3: ASSSTGIGGDTQY

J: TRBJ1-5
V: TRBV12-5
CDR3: ASGPAGAVNQPQH

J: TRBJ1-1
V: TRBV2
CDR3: ASSAIRDNTEAF

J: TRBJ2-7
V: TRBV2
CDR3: ASSIRLAAYEQY

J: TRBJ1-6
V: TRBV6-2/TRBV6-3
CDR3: ASSYRSGWTYNSPLH

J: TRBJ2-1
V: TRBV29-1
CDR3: SVDESGQVPSYNEQF

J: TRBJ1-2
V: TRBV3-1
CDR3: ASSQEGQGLFNYGYT

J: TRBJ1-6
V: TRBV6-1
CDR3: ASRDGPNYNSPLH

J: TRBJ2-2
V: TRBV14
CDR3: ASSQDSPHWPGELF

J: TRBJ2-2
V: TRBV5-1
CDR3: ASSLEHINTGELF

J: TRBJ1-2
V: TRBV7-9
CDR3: ASSRTGGAYGYT

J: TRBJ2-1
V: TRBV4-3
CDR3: ASSQDRRGSSYNEQF

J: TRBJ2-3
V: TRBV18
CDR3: ASSRQLATSTDTQY